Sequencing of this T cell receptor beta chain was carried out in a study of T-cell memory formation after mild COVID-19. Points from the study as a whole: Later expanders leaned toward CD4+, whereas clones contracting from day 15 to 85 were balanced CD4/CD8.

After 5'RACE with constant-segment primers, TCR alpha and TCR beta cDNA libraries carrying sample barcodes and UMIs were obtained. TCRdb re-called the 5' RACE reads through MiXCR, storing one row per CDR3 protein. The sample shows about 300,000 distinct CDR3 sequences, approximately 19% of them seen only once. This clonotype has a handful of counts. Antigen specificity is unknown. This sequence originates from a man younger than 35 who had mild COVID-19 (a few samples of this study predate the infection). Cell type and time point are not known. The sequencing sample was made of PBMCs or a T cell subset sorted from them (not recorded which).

CDR3 region: CASSQDWSEQFF. CDR3 sequence (DNA): TGCGCCAGCAGCCAAGATTGGTCTGAGCAGTTCTTC. V and J are TRBV4-3 and TRBJ2-1, with D hard to call. The V and J ends lost 0 bases and 9 bases respectively, with 6 bases between them. The CDR3 totals 12 residues. Germline V gene data show CDR1 as LGHNA and CDR2 as YSLEER.